One sample yielded the 25 T cell receptor beta chains listed below, sequenced in a study of cytomegalovirus exposure and HLA in healthy donors. Both 60 Vbeta primers and 13 Jbeta primers went into the PCR. Clones were read by immunoSEQ multiplex PCR, and TCRdb kept only the in-frame ones, dropping some. The sample includes about 140,000 clones, around 80% of them seen just once. The sequencing input was PBMCs. All receptors come from a man between 18 and 35 years old in good health and CMV-seropositive.

CDR3 sequence reads: CASSTEKDDYGYTF. In DNA form, the CDR3 reads TGTGCCAGCAGTACGGAGAAGGATGACTATGGCTACACCTTC. The J gene is TRBJ1-2, the V gene TRBV28; the D is unclear. The V gene's germline CDR1 is MDHEN and CDR2 SYDVKM. The CDR3 covers 14 residues. With 5 bases removed from V and 3 bases from J, the gap between germline ends came to 13 bases.

The V call is TRBV11-3, the J call TRBJ1-1; TRBD1 is a possible D gene (6 bases). The CDR3 loop spans 14 amino acids. Germline loops: CDR1 SGHNT, CDR2 YENEEA. Deletions cut 5 bases from V and 5 bases from J, with 15 bases between. The CDR3 bases are TGTGCCAGCAGCCTCGGGAACAGGGATACTGAAGCTTTCTTT. Translating gives CASSLGNRDTEAFF.

This clone was picked up a small number of times. J is TRBJ2-3 and V is TRBV6-1; a weak D match, TRBD2 (6 bases). The CDR3 has 14 amino acids. Germline V lookup: CDR1 MNHNS, CDR2 SASEGT. Trimming took 4 bases from V and 2 from J, leaving 10 bases between them. CDR3 amino acids: CASSVRGITDTQYF. The CDR3 region has the DNA TGTGCCAGCAGTGTTCGGGGGATCACAGATACGCAGTATTTT.

This chain connects TRBV2 to TRBJ2-1, with TRBD2 matching 7 bases. Germline V gene data show CDR1 as SNHLY and CDR2 as FYNNEI. J was trimmed by 4 bases and V by 10 bases; bases with no gene match: 10. The CDR3 runs to 14 residues. Here the CDR3 reads CATRAGLEYNEQFF. As DNA, the CDR3 is TGTGCCACACGGGCCGGACTAGAATACAATGAGCAGTTCTTC. The complete variable domain, with remaining parts taken from reference TRBV2 and TRBJ2-1, reads EPEVTQTPSHQVTQMGQEVILRCVPISNHLYFYWYRQILGQKVEFLVSFYNNEISEKSEIFDDQFSVERPDGSNFTLKIRSTKLEDSAMYFCATRAGLEYNEQFFGPGTRLTVL.

The chain uses TRBV5-1 and TRBJ1-1, with 7 bases that match TRBD1. CDR1 and CDR2 from the germline V gene are SGHRS and YFSETQ. The CDR3 length is 16 residues. The V segment lost 4 bases and the J segment 6 bases; nucleotides outside the gene matches: 15. The CDR3 bases are TGCGCCAGCAGCCAGCAGGACAGGTTGAAAGGGGCTGAAGCTTTCTTT. Protein sequence: CASSQQDRLKGAEAFF. Drawing the rest from reference TRBV5-1 and TRBJ1-1, the complete variable domain is KAGVTQTPRYLIKTRGQQVTLSCSPISGHRSVSWYQQTPGQGLQFLFEYFSETQRNKGNFPGRFSGRQFSNSRSEMNVSTLELGDSALYLCASSQQDRLKGAEAFFGQGTRLTVV.

Points on this clone: At one end, the junction sequence differs from germline, possibly due to a read error. The chain is built from TRBV7-9 and TRBJ2-7, with 7 bases lining up with TRBD1. Per the germline V gene, CDR1 is SEHNR and CDR2 is FQNEAQ (reference sequence). CDR3 length: 15 residues. The CDR3 DNA reads as TGTGCCAGCAGCATAGCCGGGACAGAGATGTACGAGCAGTACTTC. It specifies CASSIAGTEMYEQYF. Full variable domain (rest looked up from reference TRBV7-9 and TRBJ2-7): DTGVSQNPRHKITKRGQNVTFRCDPISEHNRLYWYRQTLGQGPEFLTYFQNEAQLEKSRLLSDRFSAERPKGSFSTLEIQRTEQGDSAMYLCASSIAGTEMYEQYFGPGTRLTVT.

This sequence joins TRBV6-5 and TRBJ1-6; weak D call: TRBD1 (5 bases). CDR3 length equals 15 residues. Trimming stripped 4 bases from V and 9 bases from J, with 16 bases between. In germline, CDR1 is MNHEY, CDR2 SVGAGI. The DNA of the CDR3 is TGTGCCAGCAGTTCCCCTCAGGGCCCAGGTTCACCCCTCCACTTT. It translates to CASSSPQGPGSPLHF.

The rearrangement joins TRBV5-1 to TRBJ1-3; the match to TRBD1 covers 7 bases. The CDR3 contains 15 residues. Germline V CDR1 and CDR2: SGHRS, YFSETQ. V lost 3 bases, J lost 0 bases, and 3 bases stayed unmatched. Written as DNA, the CDR3 is TGCGCCAGCAGCTCTGGGACAGCCTCTGGAAACACCATATATTTT. It codes for CASSSGTASGNTIYF.

The sample holds a few counts of this clone. The gene calls are TRBV27 and TRBJ2-7; D not certain. The germline V and J ends were trimmed by 0 bases and 5 bases, with 17 bases remaining between them. From germline, CDR1 is MNHEY and CDR2 SMNVEV (reference sequence). CDR3 length equals 16 residues. DNA for the CDR3: TGTGCCAGCAGTTTATCTCATAGCTTCTCACTCCACGAGCAGTACTTC. Protein product: CASSLSHSFSLHEQYF.

The genes are TRBV2 and TRBJ1-2, with TRBD1 matching over 7 bases. The J segment lost 6 bases and the V segment lost 6 bases, leaving 4 bases of the junction unmatched. This CDR3 has 12 residues. Germline V lookup: CDR1 SNHLY, CDR2 FYNNEI. The CDR3 nucleotides read TGTGCCAGCAGCCTCACAGGGGATGGCTACACCTTC. This codes for CASSLTGDGYTF.

The chain joins TRBV28 to TRBJ2-3, with 13 positions matching TRBD2. After removal of 3 bases from V and 5 bases from J, the junction contained 8 bases not matched to a gene. This CDR3 comprises 17 residues. The germline CDR1 and CDR2 sequences are MDHEN and SYDVKM. This chain's CDR3 is CASSFFGLAGEVDTQYF. The CDR3 DNA is TGTGCCAGCAGTTTTTTCGGACTAGCGGGAGAAGTAGATACGCAGTATTTT.

The genes are TRBV28 and TRBJ1-4, with D possibly TRBD1 on 6 matching bases. CDR3 length: 13 residues. Germline lookup yields CDR1 MDHEN and CDR2 SYDVKM. V was pared by 6 bases and J by 11 bases, with 16 bases between. This CDR3 is CASSPVVTGKLFF. For the CDR3, the DNA is TGTGCCAGCAGCCCGGTGGTCACAGGGAAACTGTTTTTT.

V is TRBV29-1 and J is TRBJ1-1, with D hard to call. V dropped 4 bases and J dropped 10 bases, with 13 bases sitting between them. The CDR3 sequence is 11 residues long. Germline CDR1 SQVTM, CDR2 ANQGSEA. CDR3 coding DNA: TGCAGCGTTGGGGAGCGCGAGGCAGCTTTCTTT. Amino acid sequence: CSVGEREAAFF.

This chain links TRBV7-9 with TRBJ2-7; TRBD1 is a possible D gene (6 bases). V was clipped by 2 bases and J by 7 bases, with 15 bases between them. Germline lookup yields CDR1 SEHNR and CDR2 FQNEAQ (reference sequence). The CDR3 runs 14 residues. As DNA, the CDR3 is TGTGCCAGCAGCTTACCCGACAGGATAGGGGAGCAGTACTTC. Translating it yields CASSLPDRIGEQYF.

This chain joins TRBV28 and TRBJ2-3; D is perhaps TRBD1 (7 bases). The CDR3 runs 15 residues. Germline V CDR1 and CDR2: MDHEN, SYDVKM. V lost 3 bases, J lost 3 bases, and 13 bases lay in between. The CDR3 spells CASSFIQGGTDTQYF. For the CDR3, the DNA is TGTGCCAGCAGTTTCATCCAGGGGGGAACAGATACGCAGTATTTT.

The rearrangement joins TRBV6-5 to TRBJ2-7; TRBD2 matches at 8 bases. The CDR3 spans 14 residues. Germline CDR1 reads MNHEY; CDR2 reads SVGAGI. Trimming removed 2 bases from V and 0 bases from J; junction bases left unmatched: 0. CDR3 DNA sequence: TGTGCCAGCAGTTACGGGACTAGCTCCTACGAGCAGTACTTC. Its protein product is CASSYGTSSYEQYF.

The V gene is TRBV6-6, the J gene TRBJ1-4; no definite D call. Germline CDR1 and CDR2: MNHNY and SVGAGI (reference sequence). Trimming took 0 bases from V and 5 from J, leaving 13 bases between them. The CDR3 is made up of 16 amino acids. In DNA form, the CDR3 reads TGTGCCAGCAGTTACTCGGGCGGGATCTCAAATGAAAAACTGTTTTTT. It codes for CASSYSGGISNEKLFF.

The table lists this clone with a count of one. The chain recombines TRBV6-1 with TRBJ2-7, with a possible D match to TRBD2 (7 bases). V was pared by 4 bases and J by 9 bases, with 19 bases between. The CDR3 totals 14 residues. The germline V gene has CDR1 MNHNS and CDR2 SASEGT. The DNA of the CDR3 is TGTGCCAGCAGTGCTGGGGGGGCCTTTTCGGCGCAGTACTTC. It specifies CASSAGGAFSAQYF.

The chain has TRBV27 and TRBJ1-1, with D uncertain. V was clipped by 8 bases and J by 3 bases, with 13 bases between them. CDR3 size: 13 residues. Germline assignment: CDR1 MNHEY and CDR2 SMNVEV (reference sequence). In nucleotides, the CDR3 is TGTGCCAGCCGTCGGCGGGTGGACACTGAAGCTTTCTTT. Translating gives CASRRRVDTEAFF.

V gene TRBV7-8 combines with J gene TRBJ2-7; 9 bases are a match to TRBD1. This CDR3 spans 14 amino acids. The V segment lost 5 bases and the J segment 7 bases; nucleotides outside the gene matches: 9. The germline V gene encodes CDR1 SGHVS and CDR2 FQNEAQ. This CDR3 is CASSRKQGAGEQYF. CDR3 in DNA: TGTGCCAGCAGCCGAAAACAGGGGGCTGGGGAGCAGTACTTC.

V gene TRBV25-1 combines with J gene TRBJ2-7, with D possibly TRBD2 on 5 matching bases. Trimming removed 3 bases from V and 2 bases from J, with 14 bases in between. The germline V gene encodes CDR1 MGHDK and CDR2 SYGVNS. The CDR3 has 15 amino acids. CDR3 sequence reads: CASSDPDTGTYEQYF. The DNA of the CDR3 is TGTGCCAGCAGTGATCCTGACACCGGGACCTACGAGCAGTACTTC.

V usage is TRBV13 and J usage is TRBJ1-2; 10 positions agree with TRBD1. The germline V gene has CDR1 PRHDT and CDR2 FYEKMQ (reference sequence). This CDR3 is built from 17 residues. V trimming: 3 bases; J trimming: 8 bases; junction bases outside the gene matches: 15. The CDR3 coding sequence is TGTGCCAGCAGCTTTACCGGGACAGGGGCCCCCCAGAGAGGCTACACCTTC. Protein sequence: CASSFTGTGAPQRGYTF. Full variable domain (outside the CDR3, taken from reference TRBV13 and TRBJ1-2): AAGVIQSPRHLIKEKRETATLKCYPIPRHDTVYWYQQGPGQDPQFLISFYEKMQSDKGSIPDRFSAQQFSDYHSELNMSSLELGDSALYFCASSFTGTGAPQRGYTFGSGTRLTVV.

The chain joins TRBV19 to TRBJ2-7; 10 nucleotides agree with TRBD2. V gave up 7 bases and J gave up 7 bases; unmatched junction bases: 7. This CDR3 region has 13 residues. Germline lookup yields CDR1 LNHDA and CDR2 SQIVND (reference sequence). The CDR3 DNA sequence: TGTGCCAGTATGAGCGGGAGGGCTCGAGAGCAGTACTTC. Protein sequence: CASMSGRAREQYF.

CDR3 sequence (DNA): TGTGCCAGCTCGCCGACTAGCGGGAGCTATAACACAGATACGCAGTATTTT. It encodes CASSPTSGSYNTDTQYF. The V and J genes are TRBV18 and TRBJ2-3; 12 bases are a match to TRBD2. CDR1 and CDR2 (germline): KGHSH, LQKENI. Germline trimming cut 6 bases from V and 2 bases from J; bases unmatched to any gene: 9. CDR3 length: 17 residues.

This clone was detected a few times. The chain combines TRBV6-5 with TRBJ2-7, with 11 bases matching TRBD1. The germline V gene encodes CDR1 MNHEY and CDR2 SVGAGI. CDR3 length: 15 amino acids. V lost 2 bases to trimming and J lost 6 bases; unmatched junction nucleotides: 6. The CDR3 region has the DNA TGTGCCAGCAGTTACGGACAGGGGGCGCCGTTCGAGCAGTACTTC. Translating gives CASSYGQGAPFEQYF.